Listed here are 9 T cell receptor beta chains from one sample, sequenced in a study of blood T cell repertoires in COVID-19. TCRdb's table, derived via immunoSEQ multiplex PCR, lists solely in-frame clones and lacks some. The sample has 140,000 to 150,000 clones, 65% to 90% seen once. Input material: peripheral blood. The receptors come from a human donor in a cohort sampled during active COVID-19.

By share of the sample, this clone is medium-sized. The J gene is TRBJ2-1, the V gene TRBV7-9; 7 nucleotides agree with TRBD1. V lost 6 bases and J lost 8; bases outside the gene matches: 7. Germline V gives CDR1 SEHNR, CDR2 FQNEAQ (reference sequence). CDR3 length: 13 amino acids. CDR3: CASRQGGADEQFF. CDR3 nucleotides: TGTGCCAGCAGACAAGGGGGCGCGGATGAGCAGTTCTTC.

V usage is TRBV15 and J usage is TRBJ2-5; the match to TRBD2 covers 7 bases. Germline CDR1 reads LNHNV; CDR2 reads YYDKDF (reference sequence). This CDR3 contains 19 residues. Trimming removed 1 base from V and 5 bases from J; junction bases left unmatched: 19. The chain's CDR3 is CATSRGPTSRPGLKETQYF. CDR3 in DNA: TGTGCCACCAGCAGAGGCCCCACCAGCCGCCCGGGACTAAAGGAGACCCAGTACTTC.

The CDR3 protein is CASSLDPSGSYYNEQFF. Written as DNA, the CDR3 is TGTGCCAGCAGCTTAGATCCTAGCGGGAGTTACTACAATGAGCAGTTCTTC. The V call is TRBV7-2, the J call TRBJ2-1, with 10 positions matching TRBD2. With V trimmed by 1 base and J by 3 bases, 6 bases remained unmatched. The CDR3 contains 17 residues. Germline V gene sequence: CDR1 SGHTA, CDR2 FQGNSA.

V is TRBV7-8 and J is TRBJ2-7; a weak D match, TRBD1 (5 bases). In germline, CDR1 is SGHVS, CDR2 FQNEAQ. With 2 bases removed from V and 3 bases from J, the gap between germline ends came to 17 bases. This CDR3 is 16 amino acids long. CDR3 amino acids: CASSLPRTVGHYEQYF. CDR3 DNA sequence: TGTGCCAGCAGCTTACCGCGGACGGTCGGACACTACGAGCAGTACTTC.

The chain has TRBV5-1 and TRBJ2-7; D may be TRBD1 (6 bases). The CDR3 length is 14 residues. CDR1 is SGHRS, CDR2 YFSETQ, per germline. The germline V and J ends were trimmed by 4 bases and 7 bases, with 18 bases remaining between them. In nucleotides, the CDR3 is TGCGCCAGCAGCGCCTCCGGGACATCGTTGGAGCAGTACTTC. This codes for CASSASGTSLEQYF.

This clone was detected only a few times. The rearrangement joins TRBV5-1 to TRBJ2-1, with D perhaps matching TRBD1 (6 bases). CDR1 and CDR2 (germline): SGHRS, YFSETQ. This CDR3 contains 16 residues. V was clipped by 3 bases and J by 0 bases, with 13 bases between them. CDR3 sequence: CASSSGQMSSYNEQFF. CDR3 DNA sequence: TGCGCCAGCAGCTCCGGACAGATGAGCTCCTACAATGAGCAGTTCTTC.

This sequence joins TRBV7-6 and TRBJ2-2, with D tentatively TRBD2 (6 bases). V lost 1 base to trimming and J lost 4 bases, with 10 bases between them. Germline V gene lookup returns CDR1 SGHVS and CDR2 FNYEAQ. The CDR3 runs 15 residues. CDR3 region: CASSLGASATGELFF. In nucleotides, the CDR3 is TGTGCCAGCAGCTTAGGGGCTAGCGCCACCGGGGAGCTGTTTTTT.

V is TRBV6-5 and J is TRBJ1-4, with a possible D match to TRBD1 (5 bases). CDR1 MNHEY and CDR2 SVGAGI come from the germline V gene. Trimming took 8 bases from V and 4 from J, leaving 14 bases between them. CDR3 length equals 14 residues. The chain's CDR3 is CASGPGADNEKLFF. The CDR3, as DNA: TGTGCCAGCGGGCCTGGGGCTGATAATGAAAAACTGTTTTTT.

The chain joins TRBV18 to TRBJ2-1, with 8 nucleotides matching TRBD1. Looked up from germline, CDR1 is KGHSH and CDR2 is LQKENI. This CDR3 spans 17 amino acids. V trimming: 2 bases; J trimming: 3 bases; junction bases outside the gene matches: 9. CDR3 region: CASSPDRGADLYNEQFF. The CDR3 region has the DNA TGTGCCAGCTCACCAGACAGGGGCGCAGATCTCTACAATGAGCAGTTCTTC.